Presented here are 17 T cell receptor beta chains from one specimen sequenced in a study of CD8+CD57+ T cells in acquired aplastic anemia. Template material for TCR beta VDJ and CDR3 profiling consisted of genomic DNA. TCRdb independently ran MiXCR on the reads; one entry per CDR3 protein. The sample holds 200,000 or so distinct CDR3 sequences, 65% seen once. Individuals selected for sequencing had exhibited CD8+CD57+ cell expansion on flow cytometry. The source material was sorted CD4+, CD8+, or CD8+CD57+ T cells (not recorded which) from PBMCs. These receptors were obtained from a human donor with aplastic anemia.

This clonotype was seen more than once but under ten times. The chain carries TRBV15 and TRBJ2-7, with 9 bases that match TRBD1. The length of the CDR3 is 15 residues. With V trimmed by 4 bases and J by 7 bases, 11 bases remained unmatched. Germline values: CDR1 LNHNV, CDR2 YYDKDF (reference sequence). Here the CDR3 reads CATSKGQGTRGEQYF. CDR3 bases: TGTGCCACCAGCAAGGGACAGGGTACGAGGGGTGAGCAGTACTTC.

This clonotype has only a few counts. V is TRBV7-8 and J is TRBJ2-7; TRBD2 matches at 7 bases. The CDR3 is made up of 12 amino acids. Germline CDR1 and CDR2: SGHVS and FQNEAQ. J gave up 11 bases and V 1 base, and 5 bases lay outside the gene matches. CDR3 amino acids: CASSLGWREKYF. DNA for the CDR3: TGTGCCAGCAGCTTAGGGTGGCGGGAGAAGTACTTC.

This clonotype was recorded at least ten times. This chain links TRBV7-2 with TRBJ2-1; 8 positions agree with TRBD2. This CDR3 spans 18 amino acids. The V gene's germline CDR1 is SGHTA and CDR2 FQGNSA. The ends lost 1 base at V and 2 bases at J; junction bases unmatched: 10. This chain's CDR3 is CASSLDGGLVGPYNEQFF. For the CDR3, the DNA is TGTGCCAGCAGCTTAGATGGGGGACTAGTAGGACCCTACAATGAGCAGTTCTTC. The whole variable domain, remainder taken from reference TRBV7-2 and TRBJ2-1, is GAGVSQSPSNKVTEKGKDVELRCDPISGHTALYWYRQSLGQGLEFLIYFQGNSAPDKSGLPSDRFSAERTGGSVSTLTIQRTQQEDSAVYLCASSLDGGLVGPYNEQFFGPGTRLTVL.

V and J are TRBV20-1 and TRBJ1-1; the D is unclear. The CDR3 has 13 amino acids. CDR1 and CDR2 from the germline V gene are DFQATT and SNEGSKA (reference sequence). V was clipped by 0 bases and J by 1 base, with 6 bases between them. The CDR3 spells CSARDARNTEAFF. The CDR3 DNA follows: TGCAGTGCTAGAGACGCACGGAACACTGAAGCTTTCTTT.

The CDR3 protein is CATSSLGLSSGNEQFF. CDR3 sequence (DNA): TGTGCCACCAGCAGCTTGGGTTTGTCCTCTGGTAATGAGCAGTTCTTC. V and J are TRBV15 and TRBJ2-1; no definite D call. V gave up 3 bases and J gave up 7 bases, with 19 bases separating them. The CDR3 is made up of 16 amino acids. From germline, CDR1 is LNHNV and CDR2 YYDKDF (reference sequence).

This clonotype was picked up one time. The chain recombines TRBV24-1 with TRBJ2-5; D remains unclear. V shed 10 bases and J shed 4 bases, with 12 bases lying between them. The CDR3 runs to 12 residues. CDR1 is KGHDR, CDR2 SFDVKD, per germline. The DNA for the CDR3 is TGTGCCACATCGGGCCTTGCAGAGACCCAGTACTTC. Translation: CATSGLAETQYF.

The V call is TRBV6-5, the J call TRBJ2-1; possible D gene TRBD1, 7 bases. Per the germline V gene, CDR1 is MNHEY and CDR2 is SVGAGI. There are 13 residues in the CDR3. Trimming cost V 8 bases and J 7 bases, with 15 bases left between them. CDR3 sequence (DNA): TGTGCCAGCCACCGACAGGGAGGAAATGAGCAGTTCTTC. It yields the protein CASHRQGGNEQFF.

As for this clonotype: One end of the junction is discordant with germline, which a read error may explain. The chain links TRBV15 to TRBJ1-2; D might be TRBD1 (6 bases). This CDR3 is 11 amino acids long. The germline V gene has CDR1 LNHNV and CDR2 YYDKDF (reference sequence). CDR3 coding DNA: TGTGCCAGCAGCTTAGGACAGATAGACACCTTC. This gives the protein CASSLGQIDTF. The variable domain in full, completed from reference TRBV15 and TRBJ1-2, reads DAMVIQNPRYQVTQFGKPVTLSCSQTLNHNVMYWYQQKSSQAPKLLFHYYDKDFNNEADTPDNFQSRRPNTSFCFLDIRSPGLGDTAMYLCASSLGQIDTFGSGTRLTVV.

The V call is TRBV7-9, the J call TRBJ1-2; 7 bases map to TRBD1. The junction had 12 bases not matched to a gene; V was cut back by 1 base and J by 7 bases. This CDR3 comprises 16 residues. The germline V gene has CDR1 SEHNR and CDR2 FQNEAQ (reference sequence). CDR3 bases: TGTGCCAGCAGCTTAGTAGAGACAGGGCAGGGGCGTGGCTACACCTTC. Translated: CASSLVETGQGRGYTF.

The genes are TRBV20-1 and TRBJ2-7; 12 positions match TRBD2. This CDR3 has 14 residues. J gave up 2 bases and V 7 bases, and 6 bases lay outside the gene matches. Germline values: CDR1 DFQATT, CDR2 SNEGSKA (reference sequence). CDR3 sequence: CSESTSGRPYEQYF. For the CDR3, the DNA is TGCAGTGAATCTACTAGCGGGAGGCCCTACGAGCAGTACTTC.

This sequence joins TRBV24-1 and TRBJ1-5; 8 positions agree with TRBD1. The V segment lost 6 bases and the J segment 6 bases; nucleotides outside the gene matches: 6. This CDR3 region has 14 residues. The germline CDR1 and CDR2 sequences are KGHDR and SFDVKD. Written as DNA, the CDR3 is TGTGCCACCAGTACTCAGGGGGCGCGTCAGCCCCAGCATTTT. Its protein product is CATSTQGARQPQHF.

Only one count was recorded for this clonotype. Mismatch with germline at one junction end may stem from a read error. V is TRBV12-3 or TRBV12-4 and J is TRBJ2-7, with 7 nucleotides matching TRBD1. The CDR3 is 13 amino acids. For the CDR3, the DNA is TGTGTCAGCAGTTACGGGACAGATTACGAGCAGTACTTC. Translating it yields CVSSYGTDYEQYF.

This chain uses TRBV7-9 with TRBJ2-2; TRBD2 aligns across 10 bases. In germline, CDR1 is SEHNR, CDR2 FQNEAQ (reference sequence). The junction had 6 bases not matched to a gene; V was cut back by 5 bases and J by 6 bases. The CDR3 has 15 residues. The CDR3 sequence is CASSVSGGAAGELFF. DNA of the CDR3: TGTGCCAGCAGCGTCAGCGGGGGGGCGGCCGGGGAGCTGTTTTTT.

This clonotype was counted many times. The J gene is TRBJ1-2, the V gene TRBV7-2; D gene ambiguous. The germline V gene has CDR1 SGHTA and CDR2 FQGNSA. The CDR3 runs to 17 residues. The ends were cut back, 5 bases at V and 6 bases at J, with 25 bases in the middle. For the CDR3, the DNA is TGTGCCAGCAGCCCCGACGTACTGGGTTTGGTGTCGGATGGCTACACCTTC. Translation gives CASSPDVLGLVSDGYTF. Combining the CDR3 with reference TRBV7-2 and TRBJ1-2 gives the whole variable domain GAGVSQSPSNKVTEKGKDVELRCDPISGHTALYWYRQSLGQGLEFLIYFQGNSAPDKSGLPSDRFSAERTGGSVSTLTIQRTQQEDSAVYLCASSPDVLGLVSDGYTFGSGTRLTVV.

J is TRBJ2-2 and V is TRBV11-3; perhaps TRBD1 as D (5 bases). The CDR3 length is 15 residues. V lost 1 base to trimming and J lost 1 base, with 7 bases between them. CDR1 SGHNT and CDR2 YENEEA come from the germline V gene. The CDR3 region has the DNA TGTGCCAGCAGCTTAGGCAGGGTGAACACCGGGGAGCTGTTTTTT. Amino acids: CASSLGRVNTGELFF.

The V call is TRBV7-6, the J call TRBJ2-7, with 7 positions matching TRBD2. This CDR3 is 14 amino acids long. The germline V gene has CDR1 SGHVS and CDR2 FNYEAQ. Unmatched junction bases numbered 9, after V lost 8 bases and J lost 2 bases. The CDR3: CASGSQAGAYEQYF. As DNA, the CDR3 is TGTGCCAGCGGCTCCCAGGCGGGGGCCTACGAGCAGTACTTC.

The chain employs TRBV25-1 and TRBJ2-5; 11 nucleotides agree with TRBD2. CDR3 length equals 16 residues. V gave up 4 bases and J gave up 1 base; unmatched junction bases: 5. Per the germline V gene, CDR1 is MGHDK and CDR2 is SYGVNS. The DNA for the CDR3 is TGTGCCAGCAGTGTAGGGACTAGCGGTACCCAAGAGACCCAGTACTTC. Protein product: CASSVGTSGTQETQYF.